The sequence of this T cell receptor beta chain was determined in a study of blood T cell repertoires in COVID-19. On the study more broadly: Collection of acute and convalescent COVID-19 samples took place in the United States, Italy and Spain. The analysed material was cDNA or gDNA that came from T cells, B-cell-depleted T cells, or PBMCs.

Individuals aged about 18 to 100 years were recruited from fewer than 25 US areas. Data came from immunoSEQ multiplex PCR; TCRdb stores just in-frame clones and leaves some out. This sample yields approximately 300,000 clones, of which around 85% are seen a single time; 4% to 4.5% belongs to the top ten. V lost 2 bases, J lost 2 bases, and 3 bases stayed unmatched. Per germline, CDR1 SGHTS and CDR2 YDEGEE. The CDR3 extends over 15 amino acids. The source is a woman aged 30 to 39 who had recovered from COVID-19. The chain couples TRBV5-8 to TRBJ1-5; 8 bases fit TRBD1. Sequencing input: PBMCs or T cells enriched from blood (not recorded which). CDR3 DNA sequence: TGTGCCAGCAGCTTTTCGACAGGGGGCAATCAGCCCCAGCATTTT. Translated: CASSFSTGGNQPQHF.